These 30 T cell receptor beta chains were sequenced from one sample in a study of blood T cell repertoires in COVID-19. Data came from immunoSEQ multiplex PCR; TCRdb stores just in-frame clones and leaves some out. The table lists over 65,000 clones, more than 90% of them singletons. Sequencing was done on a sample of peripheral blood. The receptors were gathered from a human donor in a cohort sampled during active COVID-19.

The V and J genes are TRBV2 and TRBJ1-2; D unclear. Per germline, CDR1 SNHLY and CDR2 FYNNEI. The CDR3 consists of 12 residues. The CDR3: CAQRTRNYGYTF. The CDR3 DNA reads as TGTGCGCAGCGGACTCGCAACTATGGCTACACCTTC.

The chain recombines TRBV4-2 with TRBJ2-3; 11 bases are shared with TRBD1. In germline, CDR1 is LGHNA, CDR2 YNFKEQ. The CDR3 is 16 amino acids. V gave up 0 bases and J gave up 4 bases; unmatched junction bases: 3. The CDR3 nucleotides read TGTGCCAGCAGCCAAGACGGACAGGGGGCCTCAGATACGCAGTATTTT. Translation: CASSQDGQGASDTQYF.

The rearrangement uses TRBV24-1 and TRBJ2-5, with 10 bases that match TRBD1. Germline trimming cut 6 bases from V and 3 bases from J; bases unmatched to any gene: 6. This CDR3 region has 15 residues. Germline loops: CDR1 KGHDR, CDR2 SFDVKD. As DNA, the CDR3 is TGTGCCACCAGTCATGAGACAGGGGGCAAAGAGACCCAGTACTTC. Translated: CATSHETGGKETQYF.

The chain employs TRBV7-2 and TRBJ2-5; unclear D gene. There are 14 residues in the CDR3. Germline CDR1 SGHTA, CDR2 FQGNSA. V was trimmed by 2 bases and J by 4 bases, leaving 11 bases between them. The CDR3: CASSLSQIRETQYF. In DNA form, the CDR3 reads TGTGCCAGCAGCTTAAGCCAAATCCGAGAGACCCAGTACTTC.

Worth noting for this clone: At the DNA level, this CDR3 is encoded by other sequences in the same sample as well. The V gene is TRBV27, the J gene TRBJ2-7; D might be TRBD1 (5 bases). The CDR3 length is 14 residues. V was clipped by 3 bases and J by 0 bases, with 9 bases between them. Germline V gives CDR1 MNHEY, CDR2 SMNVEV (reference sequence). CDR3 nucleotides: TGTGCCAGCAGTTTCGGTCAGGGCTCCTACGAGCAGTACTTC. It is translated as CASSFGQGSYEQYF.

This rearrangement joins TRBV7-8 to TRBJ1-1, with 7 bases that match TRBD1. The CDR3 runs to 15 residues. V lost 1 base to trimming and J lost 1 base; unmatched junction nucleotides: 3. In germline, CDR1 is SGHVS, CDR2 FQNEAQ. CDR3 in amino acids: CASSLERGPNTEAFF. In DNA form, the CDR3 reads TGTGCCAGCAGCTTAGAAAGGGGGCCGAACACTGAAGCTTTCTTT.

The J gene is TRBJ2-1, the V gene TRBV20-1, with 9 positions matching TRBD2. Germline V CDR1 and CDR2: DFQATT, SNEGSKA (reference sequence). CDR3 length: 11 amino acids. Unmatched junction bases numbered 3, after V lost 6 bases and J lost 9 bases. The CDR3 DNA sequence: TGCAGTGCAAAGACTAGCGGTGAGCAGTTCTTC. Its protein product is CSAKTSGEQFF.

The rearrangement uses TRBV15 and TRBJ1-5, with D tentatively TRBD1 (6 bases). Trimming removed 0 bases at V and 5 bases at J, with 17 bases between. From germline, CDR1 is LNHNV and CDR2 YYDKDF (reference sequence). CDR3 length: 17 residues. DNA for the CDR3: TGTGCCACCAGCAGAGATAGGGGGGGCGGTTTATATCAGCCCCAGCATTTT. Its protein product is CATSRDRGGGLYQPQHF.

The chain uses TRBV10-3 and TRBJ1-1, with TRBD1 matching over 8 bases. This CDR3 contains 15 residues. In germline, CDR1 is ENHRY, CDR2 SYGVKD. The V and J ends lost 6 bases and 1 base, in that order; junction bases with no gene match: 7. Here the CDR3 DNA reads TGTGCCATCAGAGTAGCAGGGGGCGAGAACACTGAAGCTTTCTTT. Amino acids: CAIRVAGGENTEAFF.

The chain uses TRBV11-2 and TRBJ2-3; D unresolved. The germline V gene encodes CDR1 SGHAT and CDR2 FQNNGV. This CDR3 spans 13 amino acids. The V and J ends lost 3 bases and 2 bases respectively, with 6 bases between them. The CDR3 here is CASSFRYTDTQYF. The CDR3 bases are TGTGCCAGCAGCTTCCGCTACACAGATACGCAGTATTTT.

This chain uses TRBV9 with TRBJ1-4, with D perhaps matching TRBD1 (6 bases). Germline-derived CDR1 and CDR2 are SGDLS and YYNGEE. There are 15 residues in the CDR3. Deletions cut 0 bases from V and 7 bases from J, with 13 bases between. CDR3 nucleotides: TGTGCCAGCAGCGTAGGGGCAGGGGACGGTGAAAAACTGTTTTTT. Protein sequence: CASSVGAGDGEKLFF.

This chain joins TRBV28 and TRBJ1-2; 8 bases fit TRBD1. CDR1 and CDR2 from the germline V gene are MDHEN and SYDVKM. CDR3 size: 12 residues. V was pared by 5 bases and J by 8 bases, with 4 bases of the junction left unmatched. For the CDR3, the DNA is TGTGCCAGCAGTAGGACAGGGCGAGGCTACACCTTC. Its translation: CASSRTGRGYTF.

The chain carries TRBV7-8 and TRBJ2-7, with 12 bases that match TRBD1. The length of the CDR3 is 19 residues. The V gene end was trimmed by 1 base and the J gene end by 1 base; junction bases not matched to a gene: 11. Germline V lookup: CDR1 SGHVS, CDR2 FQNEAQ. Here the CDR3 reads CASSLEGTGGEGWSYEQYF. CDR3 in DNA: TGTGCCAGCAGCTTAGAGGGGACAGGGGGCGAGGGTTGGTCCTACGAGCAGTACTTC.

The genes are TRBV4-3 and TRBJ2-1; 11 positions match TRBD2. The CDR3 is 20 residues long. Germline assignment: CDR1 LGHNA and CDR2 YSLEER. V shed 0 bases and J 5 bases; nucleotides not matched to a gene: 15. CDR3 DNA sequence: TGCGCCAGCAGCCAAGATAGTATAAGGCTAGCGGGAGGCCCTAACAATGAGCAGTTCTTC. Amino acid sequence: CASSQDSIRLAGGPNNEQFF.

V is TRBV7-9 and J is TRBJ2-1; 7 bases match TRBD2. J lost 9 bases, V lost 5 bases, and 13 bases had no gene match. This CDR3 is built from 15 residues. The germline CDR1 and CDR2 sequences are SEHNR and FQNEAQ (reference sequence). CDR3 coding DNA: TGTGCCAGCAGCCAAGGGGCGGGAGAAGTATCTGAGCAGTTCTTC. As protein: CASSQGAGEVSEQFF. Full variable domain (rest looked up from reference TRBV7-9 and TRBJ2-1): DTGVSQNPRHKITKRGQNVTFRCDPISEHNRLYWYRQTLGQGPEFLTYFQNEAQLEKSRLLSDRFSAERPKGSFSTLEIQRTEQGDSAMYLCASSQGAGEVSEQFFGPGTRLTVL.

A note on this clone: The sample contains more than one DNA sequence encoding this CDR3. The V gene is TRBV7-2, the J gene TRBJ2-5; TRBD2 agrees at 16 bases. Germline V gene lookup returns CDR1 SGHTA and CDR2 FQGNSA. With 1 base clipped from V and 5 bases from J, the junction kept 1 base outside the gene matches. The length of the CDR3 is 16 residues. The DNA of the CDR3 is TGTGCCAGCAGCTTAGTGGGACTAGCGGGAGGGGAGACCCAGTACTTC. This translates into CASSLVGLAGGETQYF.

This clone was seen once. The chain combines TRBV6-2 or TRBV6-3 with TRBJ1-2; D may be TRBD1 (5 bases). The V gene lost 0 bases and the J gene lost 8 bases, with 13 bases spanning the gap. Germline V gene lookup returns CDR1 MNHEY and CDR2 SVGEGT. CDR3 length: 14 amino acids. The chain's CDR3 is CASSYSMQGGGYTF. CDR3 bases: TGTGCCAGCAGTTACTCGATGCAGGGCGGAGGCTACACCTTC.

J is TRBJ2-7 and V is TRBV5-6, with 9 positions matching TRBD1. The germline CDR1 and CDR2 sequences are SGHDT and YYEEEE. This CDR3 contains 14 residues. Losses at the gene ends were 2 bases for V and 12 bases for J; bases not matched to a gene: 12. CDR3 loop: CASSFRDRVARRYF. CDR3 nucleotide sequence: TGTGCCAGCAGCTTCCGGGACAGGGTAGCCCGGCGGTACTTC.

CDR3 amino acids: CASKVLAGYNEQFF. CDR3 nucleotide sequence: TGTGCCAGCAAGGTGCTAGCGGGCTACAATGAGCAGTTCTTC. This sequence joins TRBV2 and TRBJ2-1, with TRBD2 matching over 8 bases. J lost 3 bases, V lost 7 bases, and 5 bases had no gene match. Germline values: CDR1 SNHLY, CDR2 FYNNEI. The CDR3 contains 14 residues.

The genes are TRBV9 and TRBJ2-5; weak D call: TRBD1 (6 bases). Trimming removed 0 bases from V and 5 bases from J, with 14 bases in between. The CDR3 covers 15 residues. Germline V gene data show CDR1 as SGDLS and CDR2 as YYNGEE. The CDR3 reads CASSVVDRSSETQYF. CDR3 DNA sequence: TGTGCCAGCAGCGTAGTTGACAGGTCAAGTGAGACCCAGTACTTC.

This sequence joins TRBV28 and TRBJ2-7, with D unclear. V gave up 3 bases and J gave up 2 bases, with 14 bases separating them. CDR3 length: 15 residues. CDR1 and CDR2 (germline): MDHEN, SYDVKM. CDR3 sequence: CASSLKRGAPYEQYF. The DNA for the CDR3 is TGTGCCAGCAGTTTGAAGCGTGGCGCCCCCTACGAGCAGTACTTC.

The chain carries TRBV24-1 and TRBJ1-2; TRBD1 matches at 12 bases. CDR3 length: 14 amino acids. Germline CDR1 is KGHDR and CDR2 is SFDVKD. The V gene end was trimmed by 7 bases and the J gene end by 7 bases; junction bases not matched to a gene: 6. The CDR3 here is CATRPGQGAFGYTF. CDR3 coding DNA: TGTGCCACCAGACCGGGACAGGGGGCTTTTGGCTACACCTTC.

This clone was observed a single time. V gene TRBV27 combines with J gene TRBJ2-1; 16 bases are shared with TRBD2. With V trimmed by 5 bases and J by 7 bases, 5 bases remained unmatched. Germline CDR1 MNHEY, CDR2 SMNVEV (reference sequence). The CDR3 sequence is 16 residues long. Here the CDR3 DNA reads TGTGCCAGCAGTCTCGGGACTAGCGGGAGGGGAAATGAGCAGTTCTTC. Its translation: CASSLGTSGRGNEQFF.

This chain joins TRBV19 and TRBJ2-1, with 7 bases that match TRBD2. Germline V gene lookup returns CDR1 LNHDA and CDR2 SQIVND (reference sequence). The CDR3 has 15 residues. The V gene end was trimmed by 5 bases and the J gene end by 1 base; junction bases not matched to a gene: 5. CDR3 residues: CASSPKRGSYNEQFF. The CDR3, as DNA: TGTGCCAGTAGTCCAAAGCGGGGATCCTACAATGAGCAGTTCTTC.

This chain uses TRBV23-1 with TRBJ2-3; D may be TRBD2 (6 bases). TRBV23-1 is treated as an ORF (open reading frame) with a function not yet certain. This CDR3 has 15 amino acids. V was cut by 9 bases and J by 1 base, with 17 bases left in between. The CDR3, as DNA: TGCGCCAGAGGAACCGGGACTTACGGCACAGATACGCAGTATTTT. Its protein is CARGTGTYGTDTQYF.

This clone was found once. This sequence joins TRBV7-9 and TRBJ2-1; TRBD1 aligns across 9 bases. The V and J ends lost 5 bases and 2 bases, in that order; junction bases with no gene match: 4. The CDR3 has 15 residues. Germline V CDR1 and CDR2: SEHNR, FQNEAQ (reference sequence). The CDR3 region is CASSARQGAYNEQFF. As DNA, the CDR3 is TGTGCCAGCAGCGCGCGACAGGGGGCCTACAATGAGCAGTTCTTC.

The count of this clone is one. Here the CDR3 DNA reads TGTGCCATCAGTGGGGGGCAGGGGGAAAACTACGAGCAGTACTTC. Amino acids: CAISGGQGENYEQYF. This sequence joins TRBV10-3 and TRBJ2-7, with 7 positions matching TRBD1. This CDR3 has 15 residues. V lost 4 bases, J lost 3 bases, and 9 bases stayed unmatched. Germline V gene lookup returns CDR1 ENHRY and CDR2 SYGVKD.

The chain joins TRBV5-4 to TRBJ2-1; 9 bases match TRBD2. The CDR3 contains 15 residues. In germline, CDR1 is SGHNT, CDR2 YYREEE (reference sequence). J lost 8 bases, V lost 2 bases, and 8 bases had no gene match. The CDR3 spells CASSFTPSGTDEQFF. CDR3 sequence (DNA): TGTGCCAGCAGCTTTACACCTAGCGGGACTGATGAGCAGTTCTTC.

V is TRBV4-2 and J is TRBJ1-2; 8 nucleotides agree with TRBD1. In germline, CDR1 is LGHNA, CDR2 YNFKEQ. The CDR3 contains 17 residues. The trim removed 4 bases at V and 2 bases at J, leaving 12 bases unmatched. As DNA, the CDR3 is TGTGCCAGCAGCCCAGCCTCGCAATGGACAGGGAACTATGGCTACACCTTC. This gives the protein CASSPASQWTGNYGYTF.

This chain links TRBV4-1 with TRBJ2-3; D unclear. With 6 bases removed from V and 0 bases from J, the gap between germline ends came to 10 bases. CDR1 is MGHRA and CDR2 is YSYEKL in the germline V gene. This CDR3 is built from 14 residues. Here the CDR3 reads CASRPKASTDTQYF. In DNA, the CDR3 is TGCGCCAGCAGACCTAAAGCTAGCACAGATACGCAGTATTTT.